The 26 T cell receptor beta chains below come from one sample, sequenced in a study of tumor-infiltrating lymphocytes in primary liver carcinoma. Unsorted bulk tissue, roughly 20-32 mg of it, served as the source for co-extraction of RNA and DNA. Starting material of 500 to 600 ng total RNA yielded TCR beta cDNA via a constant-region primer. Libraries covering TCR beta were generated through three nested multiplex PCR rounds (using a slightly modified ARM-PCR). Both of the initial two PCR rounds ran for nine to eleven cycles and employed TRBV1-TRBV30 forward primers alongside a C-beta reverse primer. From the multiplex PCR reads, TCRdb called clonotypes with MiXCR, one entry per CDR3 protein. The sample lists some 180,000 distinct CDR3 sequences; over 80% were seen once. Sequencing input: tumor tissue from primary liver carcinoma. The receptor set was obtained from a man in his forties with primary liver carcinoma and hepatitis B virus infection.

J is TRBJ2-5 and V is TRBV28; D possibly corresponds to TRBD1 (6 bases). The CDR3 consists of 13 residues. Per the germline V gene, CDR1 is MDHEN and CDR2 is SYDVKM. The CDR3 here is CTNRKQGTETQYF. CDR3 in DNA: TGTACCAACAGAAAACAGGGTACAGAGACCCAGTACTTC. Supplemented by reference TRBV28 and TRBJ2-5, the full variable domain reads DVKVTQSSRYLVKRTGEKVFLECVQDMDHENMFWYRQDPGLGLRLIYFSYDVKMKEKGDIPEGYSVSREKKERFSLILESASTNQTSMYLCTNRKQGTETQYFGPGTRLLVL.

Remarks on this clonotype: Compared with germline, one end of the junction differs, possibly owing to a read error. This sequence joins TRBV6-1 and TRBJ2-1; 10 bases agree with TRBD1. Looked up from germline, CDR1 is MNHNS and CDR2 is SASEGT. The CDR3 extends over 15 amino acids. The chain's CDR3 is CVSSEGTGESNEQLF. The DNA of the CDR3 is TGTGTCAGCAGTGAGGGGACAGGGGAATCCAATGAGCAGCTCTTC.

Details on this clonotype: One junction end does not reproduce the germline sequence, and a read error may be involved. This chain links TRBV11-1 with TRBJ2-3, with 7 nucleotides matching TRBD2. This CDR3 contains 15 residues. Germline loops: CDR1 SGHAT, CDR2 FQDESV (reference sequence). CDR3 DNA: TGTGCTAACAGTTTGCCGAGGGAGGGCACTGATACGCAGTATTTT. Amino acids: CANSLPREGTDTQYF.

A remark on this clonotype: Sequence at one end of the junction differs from germline and may be a read error. V is TRBV6-1 and J is TRBJ2-1; D not certain. This CDR3 has 15 residues. CDR1 is MNHNS and CDR2 is SASEGT in the germline V gene. For the CDR3, the DNA is TGTGTCAGCACCATGGAGTGGCACACCTATAATGAGCAGCTCTTC. Protein sequence: CVSTMEWHTYNEQLF.

Note on this clonotype: The CDR3 ends on some other residue instead of the conserved phenylalanine or tryptophan, so this is likely a read error. CDR3 DNA sequence: TGCAGCGCCGTGACATCTGGGACTGGCACTCCCTACGAGCAGTACTAC. This encodes CSAVTSGTGTPYEQYY. The gene calls are TRBV29-1 and TRBJ2-7; TRBD2 might be the D (6 bases). Germline CDR1 SQVTM, CDR2 ANQGSEA. V was trimmed by 7 bases and J by 2 bases, leaving 24 bases between them. This CDR3 is 16 amino acids long.

Comments on this clonotype: The final CDR3 position lacks the conserved phenylalanine or tryptophan, pointing to a likely read error. The chain employs TRBV28 and TRBJ2-5; D call uncertain. V lost 7 bases and J lost 7, with 19 bases in between. Per the germline V gene, CDR1 is MDHEN and CDR2 is SYDVKM. The CDR3 length is 14 residues. The CDR3 region has the DNA TGTGCCAGCAACCTCGGGCAGGAGCTTGTGACCCAGTACATC. It yields the protein CASNLGQELVTQYI.

The genes are TRBV6-9 and TRBJ2-2; either TRBD1 or TRBD2 may supply D (6 bases each). CDR3 length: 12 amino acids. The germline V gene encodes CDR1 MNHGY and CDR2 SVAAGI. The germline V and J ends were trimmed by 7 bases and 9 bases, with 12 bases remaining between them. The CDR3 reads CASNLRGRELFF. The CDR3 region has the DNA TGTGCCAGCAATCTCCGGGGGCGGGAGCTGTTTTTT.

The CDR3 DNA reads TGTGCCAGCAAGAAATGGGTGTTGAGCGAGCAGTACTTC. This translates into CASKKWVLSEQYF. The chain combines TRBV6-5 with TRBJ2-7, with D unclear. V lost 7 bases and J 6 bases, leaving 16 bases between the germline ends. CDR1 and CDR2 (germline): MNHEY, SVGAGI. This CDR3 contains 13 residues.

This clonotype was observed once. Germline is not matched at one junction end, which may reflect a read error. This chain links TRBV29-1 with TRBJ2-1, with 13 positions matching TRBD2. The V gene's germline CDR1 is SQVTM and CDR2 ANQGSEA. The CDR3 spans 14 residues. The CDR3 nucleotides read TGTGGCGTTGGACTAGCGGGAGTTTCCGATGAGCAGTTCTTC. This encodes CGVGLAGVSDEQFF.

As for this clonotype: One end of the junction is discordant with germline, which a read error may explain. The chain combines TRBV5-4 with TRBJ2-2; D is unresolved. Germline values: CDR1 SGHNT, CDR2 YYREEE (reference sequence). The CDR3 covers 14 residues. CDR3 nucleotide sequence: TGTGCCACCAGCCCTAGTAGGTCGCACGGGGAGCTGTTTTTT. Translation: CATSPSRSHGELFF.

In the case of this clonotype: This CDR3 is missing its conserved last phenylalanine or tryptophan, likely due to a read error. No DNA is shown, since the ends of the CDR3 on it are uncertain; the CDR3 is the one TCRdb lists. The chain uses TRBV5-4 and TRBJ2-5; the table's D call, TRBD1, has no DNA check behind it. Counting both end residues, the CDR3 totals 15 amino acids. The germline gives CDR1 SGHNT, CDR2 YYREEE (reference sequence). CDR3 sequence: CASSLNGDGQETQYL.

This clonotype is a singleton in its sample. Its ends do not fully match the called genes, so a read error is possible. V and J are TRBV6-1 and TRBJ2-6; D tentatively reads TRBD1 or TRBD2 (6 bases each). The CDR3 sequence is 14 residues long. Germline CDR1 MNHNS, CDR2 SASEGT. CDR3 amino acids: CASTAGMGANVPTF. The CDR3 region has the DNA TGTGCCAGCACGGCGGGAATGGGGGCCAACGTCCCGACTTTC.

This clonotype was counted at least ten times. This chain links TRBV5-1 with TRBJ1-1; TRBD1 is a possible D gene (6 bases). The V and J ends lost 4 bases and 5 bases respectively, with 15 bases between them. The CDR3 is made up of 14 amino acids. Germline CDR1 reads SGHRS; CDR2 reads YFSETQ. The DNA for the CDR3 is TGCGCCAGCAGCCTCCCGGGGGCTATGACTGAAGCTTTCTTT. Amino acids: CASSLPGAMTEAFF.

This clonotype was detected only a few times. The CDR3 ends on some other residue instead of the conserved phenylalanine or tryptophan, so this is likely a read error. V gene TRBV6-7 combines with J gene TRBJ2-5, with 10 bases aligning to TRBD2. TRBV6-7 is labeled an ORF, and its function is uncertain. With V trimmed by 9 bases and J by 3 bases, 16 bases remained unmatched. This CDR3 is 17 amino acids long. The CDR3: CASRYSSYLAGEETQYL. In nucleotides, the CDR3 is TGTGCCAGTAGATACTCGAGTTATCTAGCGGGAGAAGAGACCCAGTACTTA.

This clonotype turned up a few times. One end of the junction varies from germline; a read error may be responsible. In DNA form, the CDR3 reads TGTAACGTTTCCGGGACAGGGGCGTCAGATACTCAGTATTTT. Protein sequence: CNVSGTGASDTQYF. The chain is built from TRBV29-1 and TRBJ2-3, with 10 positions matching TRBD1. The CDR3 sequence is 14 residues long. Germline V gives CDR1 SQVTM, CDR2 ANQGSEA.

With respect to this clonotype: The CDR3 does not end in the conserved phenylalanine or tryptophan, so this is likely a read error. The chain employs TRBV29-1 and TRBJ1-1; TRBD1 aligns across 8 bases. CDR1 SQVTM and CDR2 ANQGSEA come from the germline V gene. This CDR3 spans 15 amino acids. As DNA, the CDR3 is TGCAGCGGGGGACAGGAAGGTTATCAGAACGCTGAAGCTTTCGTT. Translation gives CSGGQEGYQNAEAFV.

In the case of this clonotype: Sequence at one end of the junction differs from germline and may be a read error. The chain uses TRBV29-1 and TRBJ2-2; D not certain. The V gene's germline CDR1 is SQVTM and CDR2 ANQGSEA. The CDR3 is 11 residues long. The CDR3 sequence is CRVADTWELFF. Written as DNA, the CDR3 is TGCAGAGTTGCTGACACCTGGGAGCTGTTTTTT.

As DNA, the CDR3 is TGTGCCAGCAGCTCTAACAGGAATTTTTACGAGCAGTACTTC. Its protein is CASSSNRNFYEQYF. The gene calls are TRBV11-2 and TRBJ2-7; tentative D call: TRBD1 (5 bases). The CDR3 is made up of 14 amino acids. Trimming removed 4 bases from V and 4 bases from J, with 14 bases in between. CDR1 and CDR2 from the germline V gene are SGHAT and FQNNGV.

Remarks on this clonotype: Without the conserved terminal phenylalanine or tryptophan, this CDR3 likely stems from a read error. The chain uses TRBV29-1 and TRBJ1-5; D perhaps matches TRBD1 (6 bases). Germline CDR1 is SQVTM and CDR2 is ANQGSEA. V was trimmed by 6 bases and J by 7 bases, leaving 16 bases between them. The CDR3 has 13 amino acids. The CDR3 spells CSVISGGGQPQHY. The DNA of the CDR3 is TGCAGCGTAATCAGCGGGGGCGGCCAGCCCCAGCATTAT.

As for this clonotype: The germline gene is not matched at one end of the junction; a read error may be the cause. J is TRBJ1-5 and V is TRBV6-2 or TRBV6-3; no reliable D call. The CDR3 totals 17 residues. Germline loops: CDR1 MNHEY, CDR2 SVGEGT. CDR3 DNA: TGTGCCAGCAGGCCACTCCCTCTTAGACGGACTAATCAGTCCCAGCTTTTT. Translating gives CASRPLPLRRTNQSQLF.

A remark on this clonotype: Sequence at one end of the junction differs from germline and may be a read error. The chain uses TRBV11-2 and TRBJ2-1; 7 bases match TRBD2. The CDR3 covers 14 residues. Germline V lookup: CDR1 SGHAT, CDR2 FQNNGV. The CDR3 DNA reads as TGTGTCAGCAGCTTAGCCGGGAGGCATAATGAGCAGTTGTTC. Translated, it gives CVSSLAGRHNEQLF.

This rearrangement joins TRBV5-6 to TRBJ2-1; unclear D gene. The CDR3 contains 17 residues. Germline V gives CDR1 SGHDT, CDR2 YYEEEE. The V gene lost 0 bases and the J gene lost 4 bases, with 17 bases spanning the gap. The CDR3 DNA follows: TGTGCCAGCAGCTTGGGATTGGGCCCATCAGGTTACAATGAGCAGTTCTTC. Its translation is CASSLGLGPSGYNEQFF.

Concerning this clonotype: The missing conserved phenylalanine or tryptophan at the end of this CDR3 makes a read error likely. CDR3 nucleotides: TGTGCCAGCAGCACAGACTTGGACACCGGAGAGCTGTTTTAT. It specifies CASSTDLDTGELFY. The chain employs TRBV11-2 and TRBJ2-2; possible D gene TRBD1, 5 bases. The CDR3 sequence is 14 residues long. The germline V gene has CDR1 SGHAT and CDR2 FQNNGV.

In its sample, this clonotype was seen once. The CDR3 carries no conserved terminal phenylalanine or tryptophan, so it likely arises from a read error. The V and J genes are TRBV29-1 and TRBJ2-1; D gene unclear. CDR3 length: 10 amino acids. From germline, CDR1 is SQVTM and CDR2 ANQGSEA. The CDR3 nucleotides read TGCACCGTTCTTGACATCGAGCAGTTCTTA. Its protein is CTVLDIEQFL.

Note on this clonotype: No conserved phenylalanine or tryptophan is present at the end of the CDR3, so a read error is the likely explanation. CDR3 bases: TGTGCCAGCACTTTAATGGTCAGCTATGGCTACACCTCC. It specifies CASTLMVSYGYTS. The rearrangement uses TRBV28 and TRBJ1-2; D gene uncertain. The V gene's germline CDR1 is MDHEN and CDR2 SYDVKM. The CDR3 covers 13 residues.

In this sample, this clonotype turned up a few times. A much larger clone differs from this one at a single base, so this may be a read error. The chain is built from TRBV14 and TRBJ1-1; no clear D gene. The CDR3 contains 14 residues. Germline-derived CDR1 and CDR2 are SGHDN and FVKESK. CDR3 loop: CTSSLGISNTEAFF. In nucleotides, the CDR3 is TGTACCAGCAGCCTAGGGATATCGAACACTGAAGCTTTCTTT.